In its sample, the clone carrying this T cell receptor (beta chain) was seen a few times. The antigen is undetermined. This CDR3 comprises 15 residues. Germline CDR1 is SGHDT and CDR2 is YYEEEE. Unmatched junction bases numbered 6, after V lost 3 bases and J lost 3 bases. This record comes from a study of early T cells in non-severe SARS-CoV-2 infection. Each CDR3 protein is one row after TCRdb ran MiXCR on the 5' RACE reads. The data hold 63,000 or so distinct CDR3 sequences, with over 9.5% observed a single time. Study-wide results and caveats: Database matching using VDJdb favored anti-spike CD8 responses, with private and CD4 specificities left missing.

This rearrangement joins TRBV5-6 to TRBJ1-5; 7 positions agree with TRBD1. The material sequenced was whole blood, taken at baseline. The sequence came from an adult who was a healthcare worker with PCR-confirmed SARS-CoV-2 infection or an uninfected control (not recorded which). CDR3 amino acids: CASSSVGTANQPQHF. CDR3 bases: TGTGCCAGCAGCTCAGTGGGGACAGCCAATCAGCCCCAGCATTTT.